This note documents a single TCR beta chain sequence. This sample was taken from a study of cytotoxic CD8 clonotypes in ibrutinib-treated CLL. Clones were read by immunoSEQ multiplex PCR, and TCRdb kept only the in-frame ones, dropping some. Of about 140,000 clones listed, around 77% are singletons. Germline assignment: CDR1 LNHDA and CDR2 SQIVND (reference sequence). Trimming removed 7 bases at V and 0 bases at J, with 7 bases between. CDR3 size: 13 residues. The sample was PBMCs, taken after 12 months of ibrutinib treatment. This receptor was obtained from a human donor with chronic lymphocytic leukemia. The chain uses TRBV19 and TRBJ1-5; D not certain. The CDR3 sequence is CASKPYSNQPQHF. The CDR3, as DNA: TGTGCCAGTAAACCGTATAGCAATCAGCCCCAGCATTTT.